These 32 T cell receptor beta chains share one sample of origin, sequenced in a study of Graves' ophthalmopathy and Graves' hyperthyroidism (dated by TCRdb to 2017 to 2018). The data were produced on an Illumina HiSeq 2000. For repertoire sequencing, TCR beta CDR3 regions were amplified from RNA transcripts. The first round of RT-PCR was done with HTBI primers and the Qiagen OneStep RT-PCR kit, and was followed by a second round of multiplex PCR, then size selection and purification. In TCRdb, the public reads were trimmed at Q25 with fastp and aligned with MiXCR, with productive beta chains retained. Each entry is one CDR3 protein sequence, shown with its most common DNA and genes. The sample includes around 590,000 distinct CDR3 sequences, with less than 40% observed a single time. Jointly, the top ten make up 3.5% to 5% of the sample. The sample consisted of peripheral blood or thyroid tissue (not recorded which). These receptors came from an adult man with Graves' hyperthyroidism.

As for this clonotype: Being one base from a much bigger clone, this may be a read error. The chain links TRBV6-9 to TRBJ2-7; D is perhaps TRBD2 (6 bases). Trimming pared 5 bases from V and 3 bases from J, leaving 17 bases between. Germline lookup yields CDR1 MNHGY and CDR2 SVAAGI. The CDR3 has 15 amino acids. The CDR3 sequence is CASSATSRRVYEQYF. CDR3 sequence (DNA): TGTGCCAGCAGTGCCACTAGCAGGAGGGTCTACGAGCAGTACTTC.

The chain recombines TRBV24-1 with TRBJ2-5; D is possibly TRBD1 (6 bases). Germline V lookup: CDR1 KGHDR, CDR2 SFDVKD. The CDR3 spans 15 residues. V dropped 3 bases and J dropped 2 bases, with 12 bases sitting between them. CDR3 protein: CATSDTTDSQETQYF. The DNA of the CDR3 is TGTGCCACCAGTGATACTACGGACAGTCAAGAGACCCAGTACTTC.

V usage is TRBV7-3 and J usage is TRBJ2-7; 8 positions match TRBD2. The CDR3 sequence is 15 residues long. V lost 4 bases, J lost 2 bases, and 7 bases stayed unmatched. The germline V gene has CDR1 SGHTA and CDR2 FQGTGA. For the CDR3, the DNA is TGTGCCAGCAGCTCTGGAGTAGCGGGACCCTACGAGCAGTACTTC. Translation gives CASSSGVAGPYEQYF.

The V and J genes are TRBV7-9 and TRBJ2-5; tentatively, D is TRBD2 (6 bases). The last part of the DNA fits TRBJ2-7 better; the J call may be wrong. The CDR3 length is 16 residues. Germline values: CDR1 SEHNR, CDR2 FQNEAQ (reference sequence). CDR3 region: CASSLTGHGSSYEQYF. The CDR3 DNA sequence: TGTGCCAGCAGTTTAACCGGACACGGGAGCTCCTACGAGCAGTACTTC.

As for this clonotype: Since a much larger clone is just one base distant, this may be a read error. The chain couples TRBV5-4 to TRBJ2-2, with 8 bases identical to TRBD2. CDR3 length equals 16 residues. CDR1 is SGHNT, CDR2 YYREEE, per germline (reference sequence). In nucleotides, the CDR3 is TGTGCCAGCAGCTTGGTAGCGGGATCGAACACCCGGGAGCTGTTTTTT. Its translation: CASSLVAGSNTRELFF.

The V and J genes are TRBV12-3 or TRBV12-4 and TRBJ1-6, with a tentative D call TRBD1 (6 bases). This CDR3 is 18 amino acids long. Trimming left V 2 bases short and J 7 bases short, with 21 bases between. For the CDR3, the DNA is TGTGCCAGCAGTTTAAGGCGGGGAGGACAGAAAATCAATTCACCCCTCCACTTT. It encodes CASSLRRGGQKINSPLHF.

This clonotype appeared once. A read error may produce the germline difference seen at one junction end. The rearrangement uses TRBV5-1 and TRBJ2-7, with D perhaps matching TRBD1 or TRBD2 (5 bases each). Germline V gene lookup returns CDR1 SGHRS and CDR2 YFSETQ. The CDR3 runs 14 residues. The CDR3 bases are TGTGCCAGCTCCCCTACACTGGGACGAGGCGAGCAGTACTTC. It specifies CASSPTLGRGEQYF.

This clonotype was counted a few times. The gene calls are TRBV5-1 and TRBJ2-5; TRBD1 agrees at 9 bases. The CDR3 consists of 17 residues. Germline trimming cut 2 bases from V and 3 bases from J; bases unmatched to any gene: 11. Germline assignment: CDR1 SGHRS and CDR2 YFSETQ. The CDR3 reads CASSFPPARDREETQYF. The DNA of the CDR3 is TGCGCCAGCAGCTTCCCTCCCGCCCGGGACAGGGAAGAGACCCAGTACTTC.

This clonotype appeared a single time. The chain has TRBV25-1 and TRBJ2-3, with 10 nucleotides matching TRBD1. This CDR3 comprises 15 residues. Germline assignment: CDR1 MGHDK and CDR2 SYGVNS. J was trimmed by 1 base and V by 3 bases; bases with no gene match: 1. The CDR3 DNA follows: TGTGCCAGCAGTGAGGACAGGGGGGGCACAGATACGCAGTATTTT. This translates into CASSEDRGGTDTQYF.

The J gene is TRBJ2-5, the V gene TRBV7-9, with D possibly called TRBD1 or TRBD2 (5 bases each). There are 18 residues in the CDR3. V dropped 5 bases and J dropped 0 bases, with 22 bases sitting between them. CDR1 SEHNR and CDR2 FQNEAQ come from the germline V gene (reference sequence). CDR3 coding DNA: TGTGCCAGCAGCCGGGACGTGGGGATTGCTGGGGACCAAGAGACCCAGTACTTC. Its translation: CASSRDVGIAGDQETQYF.

In its sample, this clonotype was seen many times. J is TRBJ2-5 and V is TRBV4-1; the D is unclear. V lost 0 bases and J 5 bases, leaving 10 bases between the germline ends. This CDR3 spans 14 amino acids. Looked up from germline, CDR1 is MGHRA and CDR2 is YSYEKL. CDR3 sequence: CASSQDVELETQYF. CDR3 DNA: TGCGCCAGCAGCCAAGATGTCGAGCTGGAGACCCAGTACTTC.

CDR3 nucleotide sequence: TGTGCCAGCAAGAACGGAGGCACAGATACGCAGTATTTT. Its protein is CASKNGGTDTQYF. This chain links TRBV2 with TRBJ2-3; D gene uncertain. Germline values: CDR1 SNHLY, CDR2 FYNNEI. The CDR3 contains 13 residues. V lost 7 bases and J lost 1, with 9 bases in between. The entire variable domain, with the rest obtained from reference TRBV2 and TRBJ2-3, is as follows: EPEVTQTPSHQVTQMGQEVILRCVPISNHLYFYWYRQILGQKVEFLVSFYNNEISEKSEIFDDQFSVERPDGSNFTLKIRSTKLEDSAMYFCASKNGGTDTQYFGPGTRLTVL.

This clonotype was counted only a few times. The CDR3 region has the DNA TGTGCCAGTAGTATGCCAGTCGGACCCACCCTAGCCGGGGAGCTGTTTTTT. Translation: CASSMPVGPTLAGELFF. V usage is TRBV19 and J usage is TRBJ2-2; D uncertain. The CDR3 totals 17 residues. Trimming took off 3 bases at V and 6 bases at J, with 20 bases between the two ends. Germline-derived CDR1 and CDR2 are LNHDA and SQIVND (reference sequence).

J is TRBJ1-2 and V is TRBV6-1; maybe TRBD1 (6 bases). V was cut by 5 bases and J by 3 bases, with 16 bases left in between. The CDR3 loop spans 15 amino acids. Germline loops: CDR1 MNHNS, CDR2 SASEGT. The CDR3 loop reads CASSPWGGFDYGYTF. The CDR3 DNA reads as TGTGCCAGCAGTCCATGGGGGGGCTTCGACTATGGCTACACCTTC.

This sequence joins TRBV19 and TRBJ2-1; TRBD2 matches at 9 bases. The V and J ends lost 0 bases and 9 bases, in that order; junction bases with no gene match: 12. The CDR3 covers 17 residues. In germline, CDR1 is LNHDA, CDR2 SQIVND (reference sequence). CDR3 sequence reads: CASSIDLFASGKIEQFF. CDR3 in DNA: TGTGCCAGTAGTATAGATCTTTTTGCTAGCGGGAAGATTGAGCAGTTCTTC.

The chain links TRBV29-1 to TRBJ1-6; D is unclear. The CDR3 length is 15 residues. Per the germline V gene, CDR1 is SQVTM and CDR2 is ANQGSEA. V was cut by 7 bases and J by 4 bases, with 17 bases left in between. CDR3: CSAVPHGRYNSPLHF. DNA of the CDR3: TGCAGCGCCGTACCGCACGGACGGTATAATTCACCCCTCCACTTT.

This clonotype was observed at least ten times. The rearrangement uses TRBV9 and TRBJ2-5; D is uncertain. The V gene's germline CDR1 is SGDLS and CDR2 YYNGEE. V lost 0 bases and J lost 2, with 8 bases in between. This CDR3 is built from 14 residues. DNA of the CDR3: TGTGCCAGCAGCGTAGGCAGAGGACAAGAGACCCAGTACTTC. Protein product: CASSVGRGQETQYF.

This sequence joins TRBV30 and TRBJ1-5, with TRBD1 matching 7 bases. The ends lost 8 bases at V and 6 bases at J; junction bases unmatched: 13. This CDR3 comprises 14 residues. Germline values: CDR1 GTSNPN, CDR2 SVGIG (reference sequence). CDR3 region: CAGIRRGFGQPQHF. CDR3 nucleotides: TGTGCCGGAATCCGCAGGGGGTTTGGTCAGCCCCAGCATTTT. The whole variable domain, remainder taken from reference TRBV30 and TRBJ1-5, is SQTIHQWPATLVQPVGSPLSLECTVEGTSNPNLYWYRQAAGRGLQLLFYSVGIGQISSEVPQNLSASRPQDRQFILSSKKLLLSDSGFYLCAGIRRGFGQPQHFGDGTRLSIL.

This clonotype was detected ten times or more. CDR3 bases: TGTGCCAGTAGTTCAAGGGAATCCTATGGCTACACCTTC. Its protein is CASSSRESYGYTF. The rearrangement uses TRBV19 and TRBJ1-2; D remains unclear. V was clipped by 5 bases and J by 4 bases, with 11 bases between them. This CDR3 has 13 residues. Germline V gene data show CDR1 as LNHDA and CDR2 as SQIVND (reference sequence).

Turning to this clonotype: A read error may explain this, as a much larger clone is one base away. V gene TRBV5-1 combines with J gene TRBJ1-2, with a possible D match to TRBD1 (5 bases). CDR3 length: 12 residues. Germline CDR1 reads SGHRS; CDR2 reads YFSETQ. The CDR3 here is CASSPEGNGYAF. CDR3 nucleotides: TGCGCCAGCAGCCCTGAGGGGAATGGCTACGCCTTC. The whole variable domain, filled in from reference TRBV5-1 and TRBJ1-2, reads KAGVTQTPRYLIKTRGQQVTLSCSPISGHRSVSWYQQTPGQGLQFLFEYFSETQRNKGNFPGRFSGRQFSNSRSEMNVSTLELGDSALYLCASSPEGNGYAFGSGTRLTVV.

The sample holds many counts of this clonotype. The J gene is TRBJ1-1, the V gene TRBV6-6; D is undetermined. Germline CDR1 is MNHNY and CDR2 is SVGAGI (reference sequence). The CDR3 loop spans 13 amino acids. Between the trimmed V and J ends, which lost 8 bases and 1 base, there was a span of 11 bases. The CDR3 sequence is CASHLNGNTEAFF. The CDR3 nucleotides are TGTGCCAGCCACCTGAACGGGAACACTGAAGCTTTCTTT.

Ten or more counts support this clonotype. V usage is TRBV7-9 and J usage is TRBJ2-2, with 10 bases identical to TRBD2. Losses at the gene ends were 5 bases for V and 5 bases for J; bases not matched to a gene: 11. This CDR3 has 17 residues. In germline, CDR1 is SEHNR, CDR2 FQNEAQ (reference sequence). The CDR3: CASSPPAGLARTGELFF. The DNA of the CDR3 is TGTGCCAGCAGCCCCCCCGCGGGACTAGCGAGGACCGGGGAGCTGTTTTTT.

In this sample, this clonotype turned up many times. The chain couples TRBV6-1 to TRBJ1-1, with D possibly matching TRBD1 (5 bases). V dropped 5 bases and J dropped 5 bases, with 12 bases sitting between them. Germline V gene lookup returns CDR1 MNHNS and CDR2 SASEGT. The CDR3 has 13 amino acids. The CDR3 sequence: CASSQGRFTEAFF. CDR3 DNA: TGTGCCAGCAGTCAGGGCCGTTTTACTGAAGCTTTCTTT.

This clonotype showed up many times. The chain has TRBV9 and TRBJ2-5; 12 nucleotides match TRBD2. Germline lookup yields CDR1 SGDLS and CDR2 YYNGEE. Germline trimming cut 3 bases from V and 7 bases from J; bases unmatched to any gene: 10. CDR3 length equals 16 residues. In nucleotides, the CDR3 is TGTGCCAGCAGCGCAACATCACCTAGCGGGAGGGGGACCCAGTACTTC. It yields the protein CASSATSPSGRGTQYF.

V is TRBV10-3 and J is TRBJ1-1; D is ambiguous. Germline CDR1 and CDR2: ENHRY and SYGVKD. Trimming shortened V by 6 bases and J by 4 bases, and 15 bases separated the two germline ends. CDR3 length: 14 residues. CDR3 in DNA: TGTGCCATCAGCAGAGACATTGGGGTCACTGAAGCTTTCTTT. Its translation is CAISRDIGVTEAFF.

The chain combines TRBV19 with TRBJ2-5; a possible D gene is TRBD2 (6 bases). Germline values: CDR1 LNHDA, CDR2 SQIVND (reference sequence). V dropped 0 bases and J dropped 1 base, with 18 bases sitting between them. This CDR3 is 18 amino acids long. CDR3 coding DNA: TGTGCCAGTAGTATAGATCAGAGGAGTAGCGGCTTCCAAGAGACCCAGTACTTC. Encoded protein: CASSIDQRSSGFQETQYF.

V and J are TRBV5-1 and TRBJ1-6; D uncertain. Germline values: CDR1 SGHRS, CDR2 YFSETQ. Between the trimmed V and J ends, which lost 3 bases and 4 bases, there was a span of 8 bases. The CDR3 spans 14 residues. The CDR3 bases are TGCGCCAGCAGCTCCGGGGATTATAATTCACCCCTCCACTTT. Protein product: CASSSGDYNSPLHF.

Worth noting for this clonotype: This could be a read error, since a much larger clone is one nucleotide away. The chain employs TRBV12-3 or TRBV12-4 and TRBJ1-1; D call uncertain. V was pared by 7 bases and J by 6 bases, with 12 bases between. This CDR3 spans 12 amino acids. The CDR3 DNA reads as TGTGCCAGCACCGGGGTGACTCCTGAAGCTTTCTTT. This translates into CASTGVTPEAFF.

Written as DNA, the CDR3 is TGTGCCAGCAGCCGCTGGACAGCCCAGCATTTT. Amino acid sequence: CASSRWTAQHF. The rearrangement joins TRBV5-5 to TRBJ1-5; tentative D call: TRBD1 (6 bases). The CDR3 has 11 amino acids. The V gene lost 4 bases and the J gene lost 11 bases, with 10 bases spanning the gap. Germline values: CDR1 SGHKS, CDR2 YYEKEE (reference sequence).

J is TRBJ1-5 and V is TRBV24-1, with 7 bases lining up with TRBD1. Germline V CDR1 and CDR2: KGHDR, SFDVKD. After removal of 1 base from V and 11 bases from J, the junction contained 13 bases not matched to a gene. The CDR3 contains 16 residues. For the CDR3, the DNA is TGTGCCACCAGTGATTTTTGGCAGGCCAGGGGGAAGACCCAGCATTTT. Its translation: CATSDFWQARGKTQHF.

This clonotype was picked up many times. The chain employs TRBV10-2 and TRBJ2-7; D possibly uses TRBD1 or TRBD2 (5 bases each). CDR3 length: 13 amino acids. The germline V gene has CDR1 WSHSY and CDR2 SAAADI. Trimming took 4 bases from V and 2 from J, leaving 9 bases between them. This chain's CDR3 is CASSGDGAYEQYF. In nucleotides, the CDR3 is TGCGCCAGCAGTGGGGACGGGGCCTACGAGCAGTACTTC.

This rearrangement joins TRBV19 to TRBJ2-7; no definite D call. Germline CDR1 is LNHDA and CDR2 is SQIVND (reference sequence). Deletions cut 3 bases from V and 3 bases from J, with 12 bases between. This CDR3 has 14 amino acids. The CDR3 sequence is CASSIAARNYEQYF. CDR3 sequence (DNA): TGTGCCAGTAGTATTGCAGCACGGAACTACGAGCAGTACTTC.